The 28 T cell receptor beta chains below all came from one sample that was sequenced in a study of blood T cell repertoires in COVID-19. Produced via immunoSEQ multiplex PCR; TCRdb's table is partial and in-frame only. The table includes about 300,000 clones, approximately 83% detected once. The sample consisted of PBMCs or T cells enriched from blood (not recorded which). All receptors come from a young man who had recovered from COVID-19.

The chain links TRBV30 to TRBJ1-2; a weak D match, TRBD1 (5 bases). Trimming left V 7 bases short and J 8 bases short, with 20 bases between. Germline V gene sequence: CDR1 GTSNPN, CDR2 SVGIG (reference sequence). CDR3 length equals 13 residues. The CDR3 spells CAYPLAQGGGYTF. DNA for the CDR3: TGTGCCTACCCATTGGCGCAGGGAGGAGGCTACACCTTC.

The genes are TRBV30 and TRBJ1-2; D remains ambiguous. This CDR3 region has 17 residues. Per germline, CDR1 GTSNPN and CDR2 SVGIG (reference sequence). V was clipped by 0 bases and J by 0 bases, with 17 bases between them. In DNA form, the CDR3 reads TGTGCCTGGAGTGTACGGGGATCTGGCCGAGCTAACTATGGCTACACCTTC. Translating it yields CAWSVRGSGRANYGYTF.

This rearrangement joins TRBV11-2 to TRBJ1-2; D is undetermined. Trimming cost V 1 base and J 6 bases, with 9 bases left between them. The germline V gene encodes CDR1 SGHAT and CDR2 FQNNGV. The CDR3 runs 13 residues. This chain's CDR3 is CASSLAPRDGYTF. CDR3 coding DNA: TGTGCCAGCAGCTTAGCGCCCCGGGATGGCTACACCTTC.

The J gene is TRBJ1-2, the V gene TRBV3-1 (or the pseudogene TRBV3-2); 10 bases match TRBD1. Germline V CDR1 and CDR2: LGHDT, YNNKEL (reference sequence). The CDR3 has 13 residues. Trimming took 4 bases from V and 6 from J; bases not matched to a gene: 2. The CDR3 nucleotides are TGTGCCAGCAGCCCTGACAGGGGGCATGGCTACACCTTC. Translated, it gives CASSPDRGHGYTF.

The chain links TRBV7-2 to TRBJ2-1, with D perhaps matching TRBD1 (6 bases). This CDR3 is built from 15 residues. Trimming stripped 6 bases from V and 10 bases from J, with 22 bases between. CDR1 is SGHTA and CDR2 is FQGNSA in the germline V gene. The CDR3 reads CASSKQGLGLEEQFF. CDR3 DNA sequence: TGTGCCAGCAGTAAACAGGGTTTAGGCTTAGAGGAGCAGTTCTTC.

CDR3 bases: TGCAGCGCTCGAGGGACTAGCGGGGGGGCAAACTCCGGGGAGCTGTTTTTT. Its protein is CSARGTSGGANSGELFF. J is TRBJ2-2 and V is TRBV29-1; 16 bases line up with TRBD2. V gave up 7 bases and J gave up 6 bases; unmatched junction bases: 11. The CDR3 length is 17 residues. The germline V gene encodes CDR1 SQVTM and CDR2 ANQGSEA.

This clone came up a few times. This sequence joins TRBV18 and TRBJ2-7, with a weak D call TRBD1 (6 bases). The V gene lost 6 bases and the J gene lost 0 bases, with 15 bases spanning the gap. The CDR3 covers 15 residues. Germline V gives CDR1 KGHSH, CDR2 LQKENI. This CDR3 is CASSPGHRHSYEQYF. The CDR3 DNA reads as TGTGCCAGCTCGCCGGGACATCGCCACTCCTACGAGCAGTACTTC.

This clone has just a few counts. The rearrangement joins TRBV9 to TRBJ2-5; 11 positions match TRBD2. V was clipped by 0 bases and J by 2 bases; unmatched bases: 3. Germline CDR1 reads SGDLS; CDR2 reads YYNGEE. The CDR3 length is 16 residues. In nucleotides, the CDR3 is TGTGCCAGCAGCGTAGCACTAGCGGGGGAGCAAGAGACCCAGTACTTC. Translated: CASSVALAGEQETQYF.

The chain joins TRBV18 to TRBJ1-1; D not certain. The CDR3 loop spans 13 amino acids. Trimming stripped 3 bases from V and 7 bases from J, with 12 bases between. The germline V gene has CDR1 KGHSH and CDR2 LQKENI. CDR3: CASSPREADEAFF. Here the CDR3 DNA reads TGTGCCAGCTCACCCCGTGAGGCCGATGAAGCTTTCTTT. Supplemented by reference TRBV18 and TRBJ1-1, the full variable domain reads NAGVMQNPRHLVRRRGQEARLRCSPMKGHSHVYWYRQLPEEGLKFMVYLQKENIIDESGMPKERFSAEFPKEGPSILRIQQVVRGDSAAYFCASSPREADEAFFGQGTRLTVV.

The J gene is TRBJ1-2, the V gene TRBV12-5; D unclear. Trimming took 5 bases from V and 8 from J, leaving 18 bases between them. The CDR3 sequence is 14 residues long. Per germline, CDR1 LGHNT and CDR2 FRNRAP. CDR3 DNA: TGTGCTAGTGGTGTAACGGTCGGGGTACGGGGCTACACCTTC. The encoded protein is CASGVTVGVRGYTF. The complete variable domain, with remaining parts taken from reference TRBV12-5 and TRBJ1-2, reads DARVTQTPRHKVTEMGQEVTMRCQPILGHNTVFWYRQTMMQGLELLAYFRNRAPLDDSGMPKDRFSAEMPDATLATLKIQPSEPRDSAVYFCASGVTVGVRGYTFGSGTRLTVV.

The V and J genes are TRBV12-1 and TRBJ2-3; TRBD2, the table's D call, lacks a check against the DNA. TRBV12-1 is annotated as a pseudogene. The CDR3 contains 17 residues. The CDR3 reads CASSCGLERPMVNTQYF. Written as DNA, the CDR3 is TGTGCCAGCAGCTGCGGACTAGAGAGGCCGATGGTGAATACGCAGTATTTT.

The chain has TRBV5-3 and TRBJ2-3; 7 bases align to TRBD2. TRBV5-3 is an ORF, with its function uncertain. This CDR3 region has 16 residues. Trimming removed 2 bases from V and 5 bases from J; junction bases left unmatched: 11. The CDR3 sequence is CARSLPGLPVIDTQYF. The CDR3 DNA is TGTGCCAGAAGCTTACCGGGACTACCAGTTATAGATACGCAGTATTTT.

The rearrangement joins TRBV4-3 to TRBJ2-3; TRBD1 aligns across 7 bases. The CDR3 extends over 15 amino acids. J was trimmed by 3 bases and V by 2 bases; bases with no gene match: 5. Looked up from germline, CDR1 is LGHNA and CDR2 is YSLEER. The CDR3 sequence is CASSQRDSGTDTQYF. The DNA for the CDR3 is TGCGCCAGCAGCCAAAGGGACAGTGGGACAGATACGCAGTATTTT.

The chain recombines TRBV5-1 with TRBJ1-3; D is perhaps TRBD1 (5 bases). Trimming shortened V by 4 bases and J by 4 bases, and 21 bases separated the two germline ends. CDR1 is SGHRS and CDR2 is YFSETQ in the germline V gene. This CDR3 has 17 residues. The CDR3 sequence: CASSPGGSFGGGNTIYF. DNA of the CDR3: TGCGCCAGCAGCCCTGGCGGGAGCTTTGGGGGAGGAAACACCATATATTTT.

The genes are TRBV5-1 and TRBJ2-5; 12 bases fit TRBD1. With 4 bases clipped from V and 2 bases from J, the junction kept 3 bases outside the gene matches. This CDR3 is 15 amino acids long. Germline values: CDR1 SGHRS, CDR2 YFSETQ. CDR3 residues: CASSPGQGAQETQYF. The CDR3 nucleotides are TGCGCCAGCAGCCCGGGACAGGGGGCTCAAGAGACCCAGTACTTC.

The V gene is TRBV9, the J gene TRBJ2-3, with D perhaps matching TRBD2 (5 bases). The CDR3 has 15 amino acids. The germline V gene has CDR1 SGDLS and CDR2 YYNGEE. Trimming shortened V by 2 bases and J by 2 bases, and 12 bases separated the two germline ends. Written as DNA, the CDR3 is TGTGCCAGCAGCGTCGGGGTGGGGAACACAGATACGCAGTATTTT. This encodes CASSVGVGNTDTQYF. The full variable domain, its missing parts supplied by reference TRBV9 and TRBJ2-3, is DSGVTQTPKHLITATGQRVTLRCSPRSGDLSVYWYQQSLDQGLQFLIQYYNGEERAKGNILERFSAQQFPDLHSELNLSSLELGDSALYFCASSVGVGNTDTQYFGPGTRLTVL.

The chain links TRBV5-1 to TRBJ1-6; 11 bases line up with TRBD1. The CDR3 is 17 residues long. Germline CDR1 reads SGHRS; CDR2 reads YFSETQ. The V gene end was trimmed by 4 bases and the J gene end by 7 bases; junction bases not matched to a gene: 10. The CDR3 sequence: CASSLGDRGASNSPLHF. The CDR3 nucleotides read TGCGCCAGCAGCCTGGGGGACAGGGGGGCTTCGAATTCACCCCTCCACTTT.

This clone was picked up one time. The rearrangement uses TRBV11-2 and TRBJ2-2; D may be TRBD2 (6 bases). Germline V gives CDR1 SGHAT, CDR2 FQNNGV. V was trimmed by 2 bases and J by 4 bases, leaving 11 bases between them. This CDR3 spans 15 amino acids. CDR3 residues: CASSLLDYSTGELFF. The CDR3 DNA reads TGTGCCAGCAGCTTATTGGACTATTCCACCGGGGAGCTGTTTTTT. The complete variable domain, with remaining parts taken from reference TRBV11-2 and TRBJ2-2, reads EAGVAQSPRYKIIEKRQSVAFWCNPISGHATLYWYQQILGQGPKLLIQFQNNGVVDDSQLPKDRFSAERLKGVDSTLKIQPAKLEDSAVYLCASSLLDYSTGELFFGEGSRLTVL.

The CDR3 DNA sequence: TGCAGTGCTAGTGGCAGTGGCTACACCTTC. The encoded protein is CSASGSGYTF. The chain carries TRBV20-1 and TRBJ1-2; D gene uncertain. Germline values: CDR1 DFQATT, CDR2 SNEGSKA (reference sequence). V dropped 3 bases and J dropped 7 bases, with 6 bases sitting between them. This CDR3 comprises 10 residues.

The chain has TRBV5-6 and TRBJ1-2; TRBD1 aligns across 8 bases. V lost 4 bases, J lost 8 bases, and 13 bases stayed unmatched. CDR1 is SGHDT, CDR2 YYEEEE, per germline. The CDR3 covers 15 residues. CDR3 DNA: TGTGCCAGCAGCCCAGCCCCAGGGGGCGTCGTCGGCTACACCTTC. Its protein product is CASSPAPGGVVGYTF.

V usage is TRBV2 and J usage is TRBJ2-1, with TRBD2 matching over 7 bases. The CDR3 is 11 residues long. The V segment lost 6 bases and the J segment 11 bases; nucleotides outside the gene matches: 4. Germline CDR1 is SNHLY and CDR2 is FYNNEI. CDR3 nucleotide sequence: TGTGCCAGCAGGGGGGAGGGCCAGCAGTTCTTC. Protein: CASRGEGQQFF.

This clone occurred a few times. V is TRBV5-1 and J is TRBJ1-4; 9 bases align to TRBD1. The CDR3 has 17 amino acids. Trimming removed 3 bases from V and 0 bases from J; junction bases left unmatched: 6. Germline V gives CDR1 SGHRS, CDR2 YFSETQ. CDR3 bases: TGCGCCAGCAGCTGGACAGGGGAGGTGGCAACTAATGAAAAACTGTTTTTT. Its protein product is CASSWTGEVATNEKLFF.

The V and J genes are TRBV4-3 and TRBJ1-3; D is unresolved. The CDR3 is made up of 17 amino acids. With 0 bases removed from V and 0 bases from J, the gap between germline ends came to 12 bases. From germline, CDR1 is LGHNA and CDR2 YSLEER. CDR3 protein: CASSQDLPTLSGNTIYF. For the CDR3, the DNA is TGCGCCAGCAGCCAAGATTTGCCGACACTCTCTGGAAACACCATATATTTT.

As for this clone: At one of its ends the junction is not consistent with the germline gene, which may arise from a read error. The CDR3 coding sequence is TGTGCTAGCAGCCGAGGACTAGCGGGGGGTAATGAGCAGTTCTTC. Amino acids: CASSRGLAGGNEQFF. The rearrangement uses TRBV7-7 and TRBJ2-1; 14 positions agree with TRBD2. The CDR3 length is 15 residues. Germline V gene sequence: CDR1 SSHAT, CDR2 FNYEAQ (reference sequence).

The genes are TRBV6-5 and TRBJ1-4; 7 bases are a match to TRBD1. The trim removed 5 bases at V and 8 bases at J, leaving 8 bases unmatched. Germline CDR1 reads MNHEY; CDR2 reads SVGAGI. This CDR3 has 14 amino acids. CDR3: CASSQQGIEEKLFF. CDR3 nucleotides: TGTGCCAGCAGTCAACAGGGGATTGAGGAAAAACTGTTTTTT.

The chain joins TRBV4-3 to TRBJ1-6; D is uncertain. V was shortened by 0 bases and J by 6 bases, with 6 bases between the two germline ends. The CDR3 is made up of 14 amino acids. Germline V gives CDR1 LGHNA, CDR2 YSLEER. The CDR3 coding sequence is TGCGCCAGCAGCCAAGATTTATTTAATTCACCCCTCCACTTT. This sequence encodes CASSQDLFNSPLHF.

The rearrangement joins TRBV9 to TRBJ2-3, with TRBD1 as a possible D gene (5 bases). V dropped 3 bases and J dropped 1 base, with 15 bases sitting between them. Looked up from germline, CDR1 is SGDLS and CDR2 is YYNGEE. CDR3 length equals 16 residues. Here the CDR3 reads CASSAWGAARTDTQYF. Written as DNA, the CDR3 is TGTGCCAGCAGCGCCTGGGGCGCCGCCCGCACAGATACGCAGTATTTT. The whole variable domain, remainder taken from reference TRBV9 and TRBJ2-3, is DSGVTQTPKHLITATGQRVTLRCSPRSGDLSVYWYQQSLDQGLQFLIQYYNGEERAKGNILERFSAQQFPDLHSELNLSSLELGDSALYFCASSAWGAARTDTQYFGPGTRLTVL.

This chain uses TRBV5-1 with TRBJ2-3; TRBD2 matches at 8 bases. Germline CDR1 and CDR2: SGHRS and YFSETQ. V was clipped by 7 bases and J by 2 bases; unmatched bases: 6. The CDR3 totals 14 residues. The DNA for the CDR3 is TGCGCCAGCTGCTCGGGGGGGCCCACAGATACGCAGTATTTT. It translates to CASCSGGPTDTQYF.